This T cell receptor (beta chain) was captured in a study of a mutant IDH1 vaccine in newly diagnosed glioma. Note on this clone: Its antigen remains unidentified. Germline is not matched at one junction end, which may reflect a read error.

This CDR3 has 15 residues. The V gene's germline CDR1 is SSHAT and CDR2 FNYEAQ (reference sequence). Produced via immunoSEQ multiplex PCR; TCRdb's table is partial and in-frame only. The table has 55,000 to 65,000 clones, around three quarters seen once. As to time point: week 47, end of study. With topical imiquimod, each dose of the vaccine consisted of 300 ug of mutant IDH1 20-mer peptide. The source material was PBMCs, sampled from a glioma patient whose treatment included an IDH1 peptide vaccine. The sequence was obtained from a man aged 45 to 65 with glioma. The rearrangement links TRBV7-7 to TRBJ2-7; TRBD1 agrees at 9 bases. In DNA, the CDR3 is TGTGCTAGCAGCTCCAAGGGGACAGGGAGTAACGAGCAGTACTTC. Protein product: CASSSKGTGSNEQYF.